Only one count was recorded for the clone carrying this TCR beta chain. Its antigen is undetermined. The CDR3 loop spans 16 amino acids. CDR1 and CDR2 from the germline V gene are SEHNR and FQNEAQ (reference sequence). The ends were cut back, 2 bases at V and 0 bases at J, with 8 bases in the middle. RNA, at about 0.45 to 1 ug, was reverse transcribed with random hexamers. TCRdb fed the immunoSEQ multiplex PCR reads into MiXCR, producing one record per CDR3 protein. This sample has under 200,000 distinct CDR3 sequences; about 95% occur once, and the top ten carry 0.15% to 0.2%. The data originate from a study of CD8 T cells in Susac syndrome. Overall study results and limits: The study acknowledged a relatively small number of individuals in its TCR sequencing and HLA analysis.

What was sequenced was CD8+ T cells from PBMCs. The chain combines TRBV7-9 with TRBJ2-6, with unresolved D. The source is a human donor with multiple sclerosis. CDR3 nucleotides: TGTGCCAGCAGCTTAATTTGGGACTCTGGGGCCAACGTCCTGACTTTC. This sequence encodes CASSLIWDSGANVLTF.